The 15 T cell receptor beta chains presented below share a single source sample, sequenced in a study of cytomegalovirus exposure and HLA in healthy donors (dated by TCRdb to between 2016 and 2019). Library creation used the immunoSEQ multiplex PCR assay. For the multiplex PCR, a mixture combining 60 forward primers for TCR Vbeta segments and 13 reverse primers for TCR Jbeta segments was used. Here the immuneACCESS table is served through TCRdb, limited to in-frame sequences with V and J called. Missing clones are a known gap in these copies; in checked studies unresolved V genes cover under half, and the rest lacks a known reason. The sample has about 160,000 clones on record, 83% of them singletons. Around 4.1% of the sample is taken by the ten largest. Sequencing was performed on PBMCs. Receptors were obtained from a man aged 50-59 years in good health and CMV-seropositive.

The V and J genes are TRBV6-9 and TRBJ2-5; TRBD1 agrees at 7 bases. Per germline, CDR1 MNHGY and CDR2 SVAAGI. The CDR3 is made up of 15 amino acids. Losses at the gene ends were 5 bases for V and 1 base for J; bases not matched to a gene: 7. This chain's CDR3 is CASSTQPGGQETQYF. The CDR3 DNA reads as TGTGCCAGCAGTACCCAACCAGGGGGCCAAGAGACCCAGTACTTC.

The chain couples TRBV7-8 to TRBJ2-3; no firm D call. V lost 3 bases and J lost 4, with 8 bases in between. Germline V gene sequence: CDR1 SGHVS, CDR2 FQNEAQ. The CDR3 is made up of 13 amino acids. The CDR3 is CASSLLEADTQYF. The CDR3 nucleotides read TGTGCCAGCAGCTTGCTAGAAGCAGATACGCAGTATTTT.

This clone was seen a handful of times. The V gene is TRBV10-3, the J gene TRBJ2-1; TRBD2 is a possible D gene (6 bases). CDR3 length equals 15 residues. The V gene's germline CDR1 is ENHRY and CDR2 SYGVKD. V was clipped by 4 bases and J by 6 bases, with 16 bases between them. The chain's CDR3 is CAISGRSGVGNEQFF. The CDR3 DNA sequence: TGTGCCATCAGTGGAAGGTCGGGGGTGGGCAATGAGCAGTTCTTC.

This sequence joins TRBV6-1 and TRBJ1-5; 10 nucleotides align to TRBD1. Germline CDR1 is MNHNS and CDR2 is SASEGT. The CDR3 extends over 15 amino acids. V lost 4 bases, J lost 3 bases, and 3 bases stayed unmatched. The CDR3 nucleotides read TGTGCCAGCAGTGGGACAGGGGGTCTCAATCAGCCCCAGCATTTT. This translates into CASSGTGGLNQPQHF.

V gene TRBV9 combines with J gene TRBJ2-5; TRBD2 matches at 8 bases. The DNA end is more similar to TRBJ2-7, so the J call may be wrong. CDR1 SGDLS and CDR2 YYNGEE come from the germline V gene. This CDR3 has 16 amino acids. CDR3 nucleotide sequence: TGTGCCAGCAGCGTAGGAGCGGGGGTCGATGCCTACGAGCAGTACTTC. Translation gives CASSVGAGVDAYEQYF.

This chain joins TRBV6-6 and TRBJ2-7, with D possibly being TRBD2 (6 bases). V gave up 6 bases and J gave up 2 bases, with 11 bases separating them. Germline CDR1 reads MNHNY; CDR2 reads SVGAGI (reference sequence). The CDR3 totals 13 residues. The CDR3 DNA sequence: TGTGCCAGCAGCCATCCGGGAGCCTACGAGCAGTACTTC. Translating it yields CASSHPGAYEQYF.

The chain joins TRBV18 to TRBJ2-5; 10 positions agree with TRBD1. CDR1 is KGHSH and CDR2 is LQKENI in the germline V gene. The CDR3 totals 14 residues. Germline trimming cut 0 bases from V and 5 bases from J; bases unmatched to any gene: 0. CDR3 DNA sequence: TGTGCCAGCTCACCACCGGGACAGGGGGAGACCCAGTACTTC. Translating gives CASSPPGQGETQYF.

This clone was observed a single time. The J gene is TRBJ2-7, the V gene TRBV28; D perhaps matches TRBD1 (6 bases). CDR3 length: 16 residues. Germline CDR1 is MDHEN and CDR2 is SYDVKM. Between the trimmed V and J ends, which lost 6 bases and 0 bases, there was a span of 18 bases. The chain's CDR3 is CASSQRTVGSSYEQYF. As DNA, the CDR3 is TGTGCCAGCAGCCAACGGACAGTTGGTAGCTCCTACGAGCAGTACTTC.

The V gene is TRBV28, the J gene TRBJ2-5; D is uncertain. This CDR3 spans 14 amino acids. The V gene lost 4 bases and the J gene lost 0 bases, with 9 bases spanning the gap. Per the germline V gene, CDR1 is MDHEN and CDR2 is SYDVKM. This CDR3 reads CASSSRPYQETQYF. For the CDR3, the DNA is TGTGCCAGCAGTTCCAGGCCGTACCAAGAGACCCAGTACTTC.

The CDR3 sequence: CASSLAATDTQYF. CDR3 DNA: TGTGCCAGCAGCTTAGCGGCCACAGATACGCAGTATTTT. V usage is TRBV7-8 and J usage is TRBJ2-3; D is uncertain. CDR3 length: 13 amino acids. Germline V gives CDR1 SGHVS, CDR2 FQNEAQ. V lost 0 bases to trimming and J lost 2 bases, with 3 bases between them.

The chain couples TRBV7-9 to TRBJ2-2, with TRBD1 matching over 7 bases. In germline, CDR1 is SEHNR, CDR2 FQNEAQ (reference sequence). The V and J ends lost 5 bases and 0 bases, in that order; junction bases with no gene match: 9. There are 17 residues in the CDR3. This CDR3 reads CASSGTRGGANTGELFF. DNA for the CDR3: TGTGCCAGCAGCGGCACGAGAGGGGGCGCGAACACCGGGGAGCTGTTTTTT. The full variable domain, rest sourced from reference TRBV7-9 and TRBJ2-2, is DTGVSQNPRHKITKRGQNVTFRCDPISEHNRLYWYRQTLGQGPEFLTYFQNEAQLEKSRLLSDRFSAERPKGSFSTLEIQRTEQGDSAMYLCASSGTRGGANTGELFFGEGSRLTVL.

This chain links TRBV28 with TRBJ1-2; D might be TRBD1 (6 bases). Germline V gene lookup returns CDR1 MDHEN and CDR2 SYDVKM. Trimming took off 10 bases at V and 4 bases at J, with 16 bases between the two ends. This CDR3 spans 13 amino acids. CDR3 in DNA: TGTGCCACCTCGGGGGGCGCTGGCTATGGCTACACCTTC. Translation: CATSGGAGYGYTF.

As regards this clone: The same CDR3 is also encoded by other DNA sequences in this sample. The rearrangement uses TRBV5-1 and TRBJ1-4; possibly TRBD1 for D (6 bases). Germline assignment: CDR1 SGHRS and CDR2 YFSETQ. The CDR3 has 14 residues. Trimming left V 3 bases short and J 5 bases short, with 11 bases between. This CDR3 reads CASSSGTINEKLFF. For the CDR3, the DNA is TGCGCCAGCAGCTCCGGGACAATCAATGAAAAACTGTTTTTT.

This chain links TRBV5-1 with TRBJ2-3, with TRBD1 matching over 7 bases. The CDR3 has 15 residues. V shed 1 base and J 4 bases; nucleotides not matched to a gene: 6. Germline CDR1 is SGHRS and CDR2 is YFSETQ. DNA for the CDR3: TGCGCCAGCAGCTTGTCGGGTCAGGGGGCAGATACGCAGTATTTT. This encodes CASSLSGQGADTQYF.

The chain is built from TRBV28 and TRBJ2-7, with D perhaps TRBD1 (6 bases). Trimming left V 3 bases short and J 4 bases short, with 13 bases between. Germline V gene sequence: CDR1 MDHEN, CDR2 SYDVKM. The length of the CDR3 is 14 residues. The CDR3 DNA sequence: TGTGCCAGCAGTTTTGCAGGGGTCGAGTACGAGCAGTACTTC. Translating it yields CASSFAGVEYEQYF.